This TCR beta chain derives from a study of shared clonotypes between healthy human individuals. On the study more broadly: The plates for each donor numbered three CD4 naive, three CD4 memory, two CD8 naive and one CD8 memory.

In the study's own analysis: Filtering was not the same, since immunoSEQ gave junction-only sequences without quality scores. The repertoire was sequenced with immunoSEQ multiplex PCR; TCRdb's copy has only in-frame clones and lacks some. The V and J calls and clone size were taken over from that table, and D and trimming were inferred from the DNA. The table lists 1.4 million or so clones, 97% to 99% of them singletons, with 0.36% in the top ten. Germline V gene sequence: CDR1 SGHRS, CDR2 YFSETQ. The CDR3 covers 16 residues. The ends were cut back, 5 bases at V and 0 bases at J, with 16 bases in the middle. CD45RA+ naive and CD45RA-negative memory subsets were separated from CD4+ cells.

This chain uses TRBV5-1 with TRBJ2-3; no clear D. The TCR was taken from a man aged 25-45 years in good health. The sample was naive CD4+ T cells sorted from blood. Subset meaning: CD45RA+ positively selected. The CDR3 here is CASRRWTSSSTDTQYF. DNA for the CDR3: TGCGCCAGCAGACGCTGGACCTCCTCTAGCACAGATACGCAGTATTTT.